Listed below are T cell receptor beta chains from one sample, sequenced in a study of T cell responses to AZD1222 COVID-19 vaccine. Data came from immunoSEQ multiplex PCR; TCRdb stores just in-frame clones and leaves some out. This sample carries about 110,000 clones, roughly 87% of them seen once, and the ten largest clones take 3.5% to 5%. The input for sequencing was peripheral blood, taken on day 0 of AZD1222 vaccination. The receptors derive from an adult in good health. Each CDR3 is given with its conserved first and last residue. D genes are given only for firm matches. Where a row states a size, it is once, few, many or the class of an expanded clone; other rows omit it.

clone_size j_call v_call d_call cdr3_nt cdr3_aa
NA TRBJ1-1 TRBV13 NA TGTGCCAGCAGCCCAGACAGGAGGATGGATACTGAAGCTTTCTTT CASSPDRRMDTEAFF
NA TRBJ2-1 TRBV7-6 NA TGTGCCAGCACCCCCTTGGCGGAAGATTCCTACAATGAGCAGTTCTTC CASTPLAEDSYNEQFF
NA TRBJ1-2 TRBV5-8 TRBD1 TGTGCCAGCAGCTTAAACAGGGGGTACGACACCTTC CASSLNRGYDTF
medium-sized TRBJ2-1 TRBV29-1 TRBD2 TGCAGCGTTGAAGACGGGACTAGCGGGAGCGATGAGCAGTTCTTC CSVEDGTSGSDEQFF
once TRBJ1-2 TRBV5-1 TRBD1 TGCGCCAGCAGCCCGGGACAGGTCTATGGCTACACCTTC CASSPGQVYGYTF
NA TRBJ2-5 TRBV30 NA TGTGCCTGGAGTAAGGATCAAGAGACCCAGTACTTC CAWSKDQETQYF
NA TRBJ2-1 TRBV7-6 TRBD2 TGTGCCAGCAGCCCAAGACTAGCGGGGGAGATTAACAATGAGCAGTTCTTC CASSPRLAGEINNEQFF
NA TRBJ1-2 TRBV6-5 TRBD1 TGTGCCAGCGAGACAGGGGCCTATGGCTACACCTTC CASETGAYGYTF
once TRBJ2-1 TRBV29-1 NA TGCAGCGTCAGAAGGGGAAACAGGGCCTACAATGAGCAGTTCTTC CSVRRGNRAYNEQFF
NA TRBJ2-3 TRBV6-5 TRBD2 TGTGCCAGCAGTTTGAACGGGGGGGCCGGGGATACGCAGTATTTT CASSLNGGAGDTQYF
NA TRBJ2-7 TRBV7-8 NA TGTGCCAGCCGAAGGGAAACAGCGAGCTCCTACGAGCAGTACTTC CASRRETASSYEQYF
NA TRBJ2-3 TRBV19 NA TGTGCCAGTAAAACAAAGGGGGACACAGATACGCAGTATTTT CASKTKGDTDTQYF
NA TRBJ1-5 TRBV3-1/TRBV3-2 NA TGTGCCAGCAGCCCGGCAGCAGGACTAGGGGCCCAGCATTTT CASSPAAGLGAQHF
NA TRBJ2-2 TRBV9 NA TGTGCCAGCAGCGTAGTTGAATACAGGACCACCGGGGAGCTGTTTTTT CASSVVEYRTTGELFF
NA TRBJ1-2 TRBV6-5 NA TGTGCCAGCAGTTACTTAAAAAACTATGGCTACACCTTC CASSYLKNYGYTF
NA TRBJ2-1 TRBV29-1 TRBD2 TGCAGCGTTGGGCGTCTAGCGGACTACAATGAGCAGTTCTTC CSVGRLADYNEQFF
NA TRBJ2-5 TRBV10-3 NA TGTGCCATCAGTCTACAGACGGGAACATGGGAGACCCAGTACTTC CAISLQTGTWETQYF
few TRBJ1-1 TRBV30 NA TGTGCCTGGAGTGTCCCCCCCCGCAGGGTGGCAGCTTTCTTT CAWSVPPRRVAAFF
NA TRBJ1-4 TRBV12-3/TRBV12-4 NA TGTGCCAGCAGTTGGGCGTATGAAAAACTGTTTTTT CASSWAYEKLFF
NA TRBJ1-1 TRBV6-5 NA TGTGCCAGCAGTTACGGGAAGAGAACTGAAGCTTTCTTT CASSYGKRTEAFF
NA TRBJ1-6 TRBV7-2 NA TGTGCCAGCAGCCCATATAATTCACCCCTCCACTTT CASSPYNSPLHF